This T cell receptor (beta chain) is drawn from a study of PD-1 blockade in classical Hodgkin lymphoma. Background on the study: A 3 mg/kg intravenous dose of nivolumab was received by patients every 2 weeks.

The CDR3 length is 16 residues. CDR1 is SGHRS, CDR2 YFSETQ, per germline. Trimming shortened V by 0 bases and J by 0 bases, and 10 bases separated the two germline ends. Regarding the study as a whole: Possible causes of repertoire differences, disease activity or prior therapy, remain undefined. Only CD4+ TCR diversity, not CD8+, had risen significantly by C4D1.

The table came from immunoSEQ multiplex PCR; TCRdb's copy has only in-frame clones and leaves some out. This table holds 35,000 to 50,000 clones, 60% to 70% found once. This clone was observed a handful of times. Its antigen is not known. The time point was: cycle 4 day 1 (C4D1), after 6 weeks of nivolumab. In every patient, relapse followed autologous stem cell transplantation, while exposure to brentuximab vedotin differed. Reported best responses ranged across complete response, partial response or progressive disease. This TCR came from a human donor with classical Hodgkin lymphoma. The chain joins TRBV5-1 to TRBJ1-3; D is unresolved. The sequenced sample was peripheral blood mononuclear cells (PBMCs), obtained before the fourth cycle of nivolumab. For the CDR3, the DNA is TGCGCCAGCAGCTTGGAGGCCCTTACCTCTGGAAACACCATATATTTT. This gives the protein CASSLEALTSGNTIYF.